Following are 30 T cell receptor beta chains from one sample sequenced in a study of beta chain features in type 1 diabetes. The isolated RNA, all of it, was reverse transcribed, so expressed TCRB transcripts were what got sequenced. Clones were sequenced by immunoSEQ multiplex PCR, and TCRdb holds only the in-frame ones, with some missing. The data contain some 410,000 clones, roughly an eighth of them singletons. The sample comprised naive CD4+ T cells from blood. These TCRs come from a woman aged 18 to 35 in good health.

This clone was counted only a few times. The chain recombines TRBV28 with TRBJ1-4; unclear D gene. The length of the CDR3 is 20 residues. Trimming took off 6 bases at V and 2 bases at J, with 28 bases between the two ends. Germline V lookup: CDR1 MDHEN, CDR2 SYDVKM. The CDR3, as DNA: TGTGCCAGCAGAAAAATTGGAGCGGCCGCACCGACCGTCACTAATGAAAAACTGTTTTTT. It specifies CASRKIGAAAPTVTNEKLFF.

CDR3 region: CASSLIGTANEQFF. CDR3 in DNA: TGCGCCAGCAGCTTGATTGGGACGGCAAATGAGCAGTTCTTC. The chain couples TRBV5-1 to TRBJ2-1; D possibly matches TRBD1 or TRBD2 (5 bases each). The CDR3 covers 14 residues. Per the germline V gene, CDR1 is SGHRS and CDR2 is YFSETQ. V was shortened by 1 base and J by 7 bases, with 12 bases between the two germline ends.

This clone came up a few times. This chain uses TRBV11-3 with TRBJ2-1; possible D gene TRBD2, 6 bases. Germline lookup yields CDR1 SGHNT and CDR2 YENEEA. V was trimmed by 3 bases and J by 2 bases, leaving 11 bases between them. CDR3 length equals 15 residues. Written as DNA, the CDR3 is TGTGCCAGCAGCTTTTATGCGGGGACCTACAATGAGCAGTTCTTC. The encoded protein is CASSFYAGTYNEQFF.

This clone was seen a handful of times. The DNA of the CDR3 is TGTGCCAGCGGACTAAGGGGAGATACGCAGTATTTT. Translation: CASGLRGDTQYF. The chain recombines TRBV2 with TRBJ2-3; D is possibly TRBD2 (6 bases). Germline CDR1 is SNHLY and CDR2 is FYNNEI. V was cut by 8 bases and J by 5 bases, with 11 bases left in between. The CDR3 has 12 residues.

There are a few counts of this clone. The CDR3 loop reads CALQGLNSNQPQHF. The CDR3 region has the DNA TGTGCCCTGCAGGGTTTGAATAGCAATCAGCCCCAGCATTTT. The rearrangement uses TRBV30 and TRBJ1-5; D is perhaps TRBD1 (5 bases). The CDR3 length is 14 residues. V shed 8 bases and J shed 0 bases, with 14 bases lying between them. CDR1 is GTSNPN, CDR2 SVGIG, per germline (reference sequence).

This clone turned up a few times. The rearrangement links TRBV11-2 to TRBJ2-4, with 12 positions matching TRBD2. The CDR3 contains 15 residues. CDR1 and CDR2 from the germline V gene are SGHAT and FQNNGV. J was trimmed by 3 bases and V by 6 bases; bases with no gene match: 3. The DNA of the CDR3 is TGTGCCAGCAGACTACTAGCGGGAGGCAAAAACATTCAGTACTTC. This sequence encodes CASRLLAGGKNIQYF.

This clone was found a few times. The chain joins TRBV7-2 to TRBJ2-1; 13 bases match TRBD2. V was pared by 5 bases and J by 8 bases, with 6 bases of the junction left unmatched. The length of the CDR3 is 15 residues. Germline loops: CDR1 SGHTA, CDR2 FQGNSA. CDR3 amino acids: CASSRGTSGNDEQFF. As DNA, the CDR3 is TGTGCCAGCAGCAGAGGGACTAGCGGGAACGATGAGCAGTTCTTC. Variable domain in full (rest from reference TRBV7-2 and TRBJ2-1): GAGVSQSPSNKVTEKGKDVELRCDPISGHTALYWYRQSLGQGLEFLIYFQGNSAPDKSGLPSDRFSAERTGGSVSTLTIQRTQQEDSAVYLCASSRGTSGNDEQFFGPGTRLTVL.

The V call is TRBV6-5, the J call TRBJ2-3, with a tentative D call TRBD2 (6 bases). This CDR3 comprises 14 residues. The V end lost 5 bases, the J end lost 5 bases, and 14 bases lay between the germline ends. CDR1 MNHEY and CDR2 SVGAGI come from the germline V gene. CDR3 in DNA: TGTGCCAGCAGTCGCTCGGGGGTGAGAGATACGCAGTATTTT. It is translated as CASSRSGVRDTQYF.

About this clone itself: Other DNA sequences in the same sample also yield this CDR3. The rearrangement joins TRBV18 to TRBJ2-5; D unresolved. Germline V CDR1 and CDR2: KGHSH, LQKENI. V was clipped by 4 bases and J by 3 bases, with 3 bases between them. The CDR3 has 11 amino acids. The CDR3 region is CASSLEETQYF. CDR3 coding DNA: TGTGCCAGCTCACTCGAAGAGACCCAGTACTTC.

This clone was observed a few times. The rearrangement links TRBV18 to TRBJ2-5; no definite D call. The CDR3 has 14 residues. The V gene lost 2 bases and the J gene lost 5 bases, with 12 bases spanning the gap. Looked up from germline, CDR1 is KGHSH and CDR2 is LQKENI. This CDR3 reads CASSPGVGSETQYF. CDR3 in DNA: TGTGCCAGCTCACCAGGGGTAGGAAGTGAGACCCAGTACTTC.

This clone was counted only a few times. This rearrangement joins TRBV29-1 to TRBJ2-1; 9 nucleotides align to TRBD1. This CDR3 has 13 residues. Per germline, CDR1 SQVTM and CDR2 ANQGSEA. V was clipped by 7 bases and J by 5 bases; unmatched bases: 6. CDR3 sequence reads: CSAGQGNDNEQFF. The CDR3 coding sequence is TGCAGCGCCGGACAGGGGAACGACAATGAGCAGTTCTTC.

The V gene is TRBV7-9, the J gene TRBJ1-1, with D possibly matching TRBD1 (5 bases). The CDR3 is 13 residues long. V dropped 4 bases and J dropped 4 bases, with 10 bases sitting between them. The V gene's germline CDR1 is SEHNR and CDR2 FQNEAQ (reference sequence). CDR3 nucleotides: TGTGCCAGCAGCTCCCAGGGACCCACTGAAGCTTTCTTT. Protein product: CASSSQGPTEAFF.

This clone turned up a few times. The chain recombines TRBV9 with TRBJ2-6; D uncertain. The CDR3 consists of 14 residues. Germline CDR1 SGDLS, CDR2 YYNGEE. V gave up 7 bases and J gave up 0 bases, with 8 bases separating them. The CDR3 sequence: CASSPNSGANVLTF. CDR3 sequence (DNA): TGTGCCAGCTCCCCCAACTCTGGGGCCAACGTCCTGACTTTC.

This clone was detected a few times. This rearrangement joins TRBV7-9 to TRBJ1-1; D is possibly TRBD1 (5 bases). The germline CDR1 and CDR2 sequences are SEHNR and FQNEAQ (reference sequence). Trimming stripped 4 bases from V and 5 bases from J, with 11 bases between. This CDR3 has 13 residues. CDR3 sequence reads: CASSSSGPTEAFF. The CDR3 coding sequence is TGTGCCAGCAGCTCCTCGGGGCCAACTGAAGCTTTCTTT.

The chain has TRBV12-5 and TRBJ2-7, with D uncertain. The CDR3 is made up of 13 amino acids. Germline V CDR1 and CDR2: LGHNT, FRNRAP. V lost 6 bases and J lost 3, with 12 bases in between. In DNA, the CDR3 is TGTGCTAGTGGCCAGGACGGAATCTACGAGCAGTACGTC. As protein: CASGQDGIYEQYV.

This chain links TRBV15 with TRBJ2-5; D is ambiguous. The CDR3 is 17 amino acids. V lost 0 bases and J 5 bases, leaving 19 bases between the germline ends. Germline loops: CDR1 LNHNV, CDR2 YYDKDF (reference sequence). CDR3 region: CATSRDIGGRIGETQYF. In DNA, the CDR3 is TGTGCCACCAGCAGAGATATAGGCGGCCGCATCGGTGAGACCCAGTACTTC.

V is TRBV5-1 and J is TRBJ2-2; unclear D gene. Per the germline V gene, CDR1 is SGHRS and CDR2 is YFSETQ. CDR3 length: 14 amino acids. V was pared by 1 base and J by 2 bases, with 6 bases between. The CDR3 coding sequence is TGCGCCAGCAGCTTGCTGGAAAACACCGGGGAGCTGTTTTTT. Protein: CASSLLENTGELFF.

This clone was observed a handful of times. The chain uses TRBV7-2 and TRBJ2-1, with D unclear. Germline CDR1 is SGHTA and CDR2 is FQGNSA. The CDR3 has 15 residues. V lost 2 bases, J lost 0 bases, and 8 bases lay in between. The DNA for the CDR3 is TGTGCCAGCAGCTTAAGCAGGTCCTCCTACAATGAGCAGTTCTTC. Encoded protein: CASSLSRSSYNEQFF.

The chain couples TRBV7-9 to TRBJ2-7, with TRBD1 matching over 10 bases. The CDR3 covers 14 residues. CDR1 and CDR2 from the germline V gene are SEHNR and FQNEAQ (reference sequence). Trimming cost V 8 bases and J 6 bases; bases outside gene matches: 10. CDR3 amino acids: CASGFGTGDVEQYF. The CDR3 DNA reads as TGTGCCAGCGGGTTTGGGACAGGGGACGTCGAGCAGTACTTC.

The table lists this clone with a few counts. The chain has TRBV2 and TRBJ1-2; perhaps TRBD1 as D (5 bases). The germline CDR1 and CDR2 sequences are SNHLY and FYNNEI. Deletions cut 4 bases from V and 0 bases from J, with 6 bases between. There are 13 residues in the CDR3. CDR3 nucleotides: TGTGCCAGCAGTGGACAGTCTAACTATGGCTACACCTTC. Amino acids: CASSGQSNYGYTF.

The chain uses TRBV7-3 and TRBJ2-7, with 7 bases lining up with TRBD2. The CDR3 contains 15 residues. V lost 2 bases to trimming and J lost 1 base; unmatched junction nucleotides: 5. Germline CDR1 reads SGHTA; CDR2 reads FQGTGA. The CDR3 nucleotides are TGTGCCAGCAGCTTAGGCCATAGCGGGTCCTACGAGCAGTACTTC. It is translated as CASSLGHSGSYEQYF. Combining the CDR3 with reference TRBV7-3 and TRBJ2-7 gives the whole variable domain GAGVSQTPSNKVTEKGKYVELRCDPISGHTALYWYRQSLGQGPEFLIYFQGTGAADDSGLPNDRFFAVRPEGSVSTLKIQRTERGDSAVYLCASSLGHSGSYEQYFGPGTRLTVT.

The gene calls are TRBV7-9 and TRBJ2-1; D gene uncertain. The CDR3 totals 17 residues. Deletions cut 5 bases from V and 7 bases from J, with 24 bases between. Per the germline V gene, CDR1 is SEHNR and CDR2 is FQNEAQ (reference sequence). The CDR3 region is CASSPPPRGVAINEQFF. CDR3 coding DNA: TGTGCCAGCAGCCCACCCCCTAGAGGCGTAGCAATTAATGAGCAGTTCTTC.

This clone showed up just a few times. The chain carries TRBV5-6 and TRBJ1-5, with D unclear. The CDR3 loop spans 16 amino acids. Germline CDR1 and CDR2: SGHDT and YYEEEE. Trimming took 2 bases from V and 2 from J, leaving 14 bases between them. The CDR3 DNA is TGTGCCAGCAGCTTATTTAGGAACGTCGGCAATCAGCCCCAGCATTTT. It encodes CASSLFRNVGNQPQHF.

This chain links TRBV9 with TRBJ2-3, with D unresolved. The germline V gene has CDR1 SGDLS and CDR2 YYNGEE. This CDR3 contains 14 residues. Trimming stripped 4 bases from V and 0 bases from J, with 9 bases between. As DNA, the CDR3 is TGTGCCAGCAGCAGCAGGCAGAGCACAGATACGCAGTATTTT. It is translated as CASSSRQSTDTQYF.

V gene TRBV7-2 combines with J gene TRBJ2-3; 12 positions agree with TRBD2. V dropped 5 bases and J dropped 1; count of bases not matched to a gene: 10. This CDR3 has 18 residues. CDR1 SGHTA and CDR2 FQGNSA come from the germline V gene. CDR3: CASSVMLTSGGRTDTQYF. For the CDR3, the DNA is TGTGCCAGCAGCGTAATGTTGACTAGCGGGGGCCGCACAGATACGCAGTATTTT.

There are a few counts of this clone. This chain uses TRBV11-2 with TRBJ2-3; D gene uncertain. The CDR3 totals 12 residues. Germline CDR1 and CDR2: SGHAT and FQNNGV. Trimming cost V 5 bases and J 5 bases, with 8 bases left between them. This CDR3 reads CASSVRRDTQYF. CDR3 bases: TGTGCCAGCAGCGTCCGGAGAGATACGCAGTATTTT. The full variable domain, rest sourced from reference TRBV11-2 and TRBJ2-3, is EAGVAQSPRYKIIEKRQSVAFWCNPISGHATLYWYQQILGQGPKLLIQFQNNGVVDDSQLPKDRFSAERLKGVDSTLKIQPAKLEDSAVYLCASSVRRDTQYFGPGTRLTVL.

This clone appeared once. The chain carries TRBV6-5 and TRBJ1-6; maybe TRBD1 (5 bases). V was cut by 6 bases and J by 9 bases, with 12 bases left in between. The CDR3 has 13 amino acids. Germline values: CDR1 MNHEY, CDR2 SVGAGI. The CDR3 sequence: CASRDTGGSPLHF. In nucleotides, the CDR3 is TGTGCCAGCAGGGACACGGGAGGTTCACCCCTCCACTTT.

This clone came up a few times. CDR3 nucleotide sequence: TGTGCCAGCAGCTTGGCACTAGCCCCATACAATGAGCAGTTCTTC. This sequence encodes CASSLALAPYNEQFF. The chain joins TRBV5-4 to TRBJ2-1; D is possibly TRBD2 (6 bases). The germline CDR1 and CDR2 sequences are SGHNT and YYREEE (reference sequence). CDR3 length equals 15 residues. The germline V and J ends were trimmed by 0 bases and 4 bases, with 11 bases remaining between them.

This clone has just a few counts. V usage is TRBV7-9 and J usage is TRBJ2-7, with D possibly matching TRBD2 (5 bases). V was shortened by 5 bases and J by 4 bases, with 12 bases between the two germline ends. Per the germline V gene, CDR1 is SEHNR and CDR2 is FQNEAQ (reference sequence). The CDR3 length is 13 residues. The CDR3 DNA is TGTGCCAGCAGCCTGAGGGAACCGTACGAGCAGTACGTC. Amino acid sequence: CASSLREPYEQYV.

This clone was counted only a few times. The V and J genes are TRBV7-2 and TRBJ1-4; D not resolved. The CDR3 has 15 residues. CDR1 is SGHTA, CDR2 FQGNSA, per germline. The V and J ends lost 2 bases and 0 bases respectively, with 7 bases between them. CDR3 in amino acids: CASSLSTTTNEKLFF. The CDR3 DNA sequence: TGTGCCAGCAGCTTATCGACAACAACTAATGAAAAACTGTTTTTT.